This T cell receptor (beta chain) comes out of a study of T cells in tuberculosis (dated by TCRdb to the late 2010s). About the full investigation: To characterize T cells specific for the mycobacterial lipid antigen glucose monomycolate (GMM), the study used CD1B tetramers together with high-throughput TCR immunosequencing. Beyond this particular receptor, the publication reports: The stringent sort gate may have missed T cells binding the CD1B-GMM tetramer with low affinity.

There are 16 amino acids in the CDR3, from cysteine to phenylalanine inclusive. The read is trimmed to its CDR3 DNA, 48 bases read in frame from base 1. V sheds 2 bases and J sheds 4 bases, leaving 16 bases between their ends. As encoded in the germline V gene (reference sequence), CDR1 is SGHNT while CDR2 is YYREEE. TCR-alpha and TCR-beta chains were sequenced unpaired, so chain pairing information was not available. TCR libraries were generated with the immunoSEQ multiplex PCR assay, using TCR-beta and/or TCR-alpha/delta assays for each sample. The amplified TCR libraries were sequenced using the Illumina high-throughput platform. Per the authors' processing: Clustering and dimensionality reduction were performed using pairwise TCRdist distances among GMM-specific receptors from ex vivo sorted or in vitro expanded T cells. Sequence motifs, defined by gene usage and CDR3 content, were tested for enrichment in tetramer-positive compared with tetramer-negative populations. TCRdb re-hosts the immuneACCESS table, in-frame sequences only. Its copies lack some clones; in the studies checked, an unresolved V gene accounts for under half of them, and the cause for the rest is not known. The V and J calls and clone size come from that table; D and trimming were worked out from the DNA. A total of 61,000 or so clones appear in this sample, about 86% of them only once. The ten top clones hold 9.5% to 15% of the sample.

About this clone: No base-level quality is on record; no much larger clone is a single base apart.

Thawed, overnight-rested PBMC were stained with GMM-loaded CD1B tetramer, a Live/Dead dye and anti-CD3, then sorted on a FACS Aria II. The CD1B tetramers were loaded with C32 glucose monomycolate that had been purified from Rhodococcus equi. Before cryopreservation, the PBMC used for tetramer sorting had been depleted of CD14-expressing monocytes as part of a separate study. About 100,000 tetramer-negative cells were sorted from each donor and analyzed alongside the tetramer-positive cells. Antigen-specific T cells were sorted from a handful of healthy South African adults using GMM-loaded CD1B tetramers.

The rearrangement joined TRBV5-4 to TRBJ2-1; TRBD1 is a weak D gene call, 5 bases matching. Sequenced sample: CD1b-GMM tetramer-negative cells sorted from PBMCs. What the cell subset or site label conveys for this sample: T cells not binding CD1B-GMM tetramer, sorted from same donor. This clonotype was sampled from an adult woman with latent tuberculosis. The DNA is TGTGCCAGCAGCTTAGGCCAGACAGCTACGTACAATGAGCAGTTCTTC. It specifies CASSLGQTATYNEQFF.